This T cell receptor (beta chain) was recovered during a study of T cells in narcolepsy (dated by TCRdb to about 2018). Study-wide context: Patients with narcolepsy type 1 or type 2 (NT1, NT2) were enrolled in the study together with healthy control donors. The study used TCR Vbeta sequencing to track clonotypes in blood and CSF while looking for autoreactive T cells in narcolepsy patients that target self-antigens of hypocretin neurons (hypocretin, TRIB2).

For TCR Vbeta sequencing, memory CD4+ T cells were sorted ex vivo from the peripheral blood of both healthy controls and narcolepsy patients. This clone is a singleton in its sample. The antigen it binds to is not known. Base qualities were left out, and no much larger clone turns up one base away. General findings and caveats noted by the study authors: No sequences matching autoreactive T cell clones were present in some of the blood memory CD4+ repertoires from patients and controls. Plots that compared CSF and blood CD4+ T cell clonotypes from the same patient highlighted HCRT-specific and TRIB2-specific autoreactive clonotypes. Autoreactive clonotypes were reported to be detected serially in the blood of the same patients and of different patients, but not in the blood of healthy controls. Patients and controls had comparable numbers of sequenced blood memory CD4+ clonotypes, averaging about 40,000 and 33,000, respectively.

Measured from the cysteine to the phenylalanine, the CDR3 is 16 residues long. The CDR3 DNA has 48 bases and is translated from base 1. CDR1 and CDR2 (LGHNA, YSLEER) derive from the germline V gene. Trimming accounts for 4 bases at V and 3 bases at J, while the number of junction bases matched to no gene is 10. Libraries were made using the immunoSEQ multiplex PCR assay. The source is immuneACCESS, and TCRdb retained only in-frame sequences with V and J called. Part of the clones is not carried over; for the studies checked, unresolved V genes explain less than half of this, and the remainder is unexplained. In all, the sample holds 36,000 or so clones, and about nine tenths of those were seen once. The ten largest clones take up around 0.86% of the sample.

The rearranged segments are TRBV4-3 and TRBJ2-7, with 9 central nucleotides matching TRBD1. Sequencing input: CD45RA- memory CD4+ T cells from PBMCs. The sample's cell subset or site label, in plain terms: memory T cells sorted ex vivo from peripheral blood. The clonotype was recovered from a human donor with narcolepsy. CDR3 loop: CASSPYRGQGGYEQYF. The DNA sequence reads TGCGCCAGCAGCCCCTATCGGGGACAGGGCGGCTACGAGCAGTACTTC.